This T cell receptor beta chain was observed in a study of blood T cell repertoires in COVID-19. At the level of the study: T cells, B-cell-depleted T cells, or PBMCs supplied cDNA or gDNA.

Clinical history as reported by participants underpinned cohort assignment. Donors in Cohort 3 counted as recovered after two negative PCRs, clearance, or symptom resolution. V lost 6 bases and J lost 2, with 17 bases in between. CDR1 is LNHDA, CDR2 SQIVND, per germline (reference sequence). CDR3 length: 15 residues. In the original processing: Estimates of nucleated cell counts were drawn from the amplification of reference gene primers. TCRdb keeps only in-frame clones here, not all; method: immunoSEQ multiplex PCR. The V and J calls and the clone size are those of that table, but D and trimming were determined from the DNA. The data show around 300,000 clones, 89% seen once.

The sequence came from a woman aged 40 to 50 who had recovered from COVID-19. The specimen was PBMCs or T cells enriched from blood (not recorded which). The rearrangement joins TRBV19 to TRBJ2-7; the D gene is possibly TRBD1 (6 bases). In nucleotides, the CDR3 is TGTGCCAGTAGCCCCTGGGGGCGGGCGACCTACGAGCAGTACTTC. This sequence encodes CASSPWGRATYEQYF.